Below are 15 T cell receptor beta chains sequenced from a single sample in a study of T-cell memory formation after mild COVID-19. A single record per CDR3 protein comes from TCRdb applying MiXCR to the 5' RACE reads. The data contain over 300,000 distinct CDR3 sequences, approximately 22% of them singletons. The sample comprised PBMCs or a T cell subset sorted from them (not recorded which). Receptors originate from a man aged 18 to 35 who had mild COVID-19 (a few samples of this study predate the infection). Cell type and time point are not known.

The V call is TRBV7-2, the J call TRBJ2-3, with D hard to call. V was cut by 0 bases and J by 1 base, with 8 bases left in between. CDR1 SGHTA and CDR2 FQGNSA come from the germline V gene. CDR3 length equals 15 residues. This chain's CDR3 is CASSLALSGTDTQYF. The CDR3 DNA sequence: TGTGCCAGCAGCTTAGCACTTTCGGGCACAGATACGCAGTATTTT.

The chain has TRBV16 and TRBJ1-1, with no clear D. The V gene lost 4 bases and the J gene lost 5 bases, with 14 bases spanning the gap. Per germline, CDR1 KGHSY and CDR2 FQNENV. The CDR3 has 14 residues. The CDR3 DNA reads as TGTGCCAGCAGCCCTAAAGTGAGTAAGACTGAAGCTTTCTTT. As protein: CASSPKVSKTEAFF.

This clonotype was counted at least ten times. V and J are TRBV5-5 and TRBJ2-3, with no clear D. V lost 0 bases and J lost 0, with 5 bases in between. CDR1 and CDR2 (germline): SGHKS, YYEKEE (reference sequence). The CDR3 totals 14 residues. CDR3 region: CASSLVKSTDTQYF. DNA of the CDR3: TGTGCCAGCAGCTTGGTGAAGAGCACAGATACGCAGTATTTT. The complete variable domain, with remaining parts taken from reference TRBV5-5 and TRBJ2-3, reads DAGVTQSPTHLIKTRGQQVTLRCSPISGHKSVSWYQQVLGQGPQFIFQYYEKEERGRGNFPDRFSARQFPNYSSELNVNALLLGDSALYLCASSLVKSTDTQYFGPGTRLTVL.

The chain uses TRBV18 and TRBJ2-7; D is possibly TRBD1 (6 bases). The ends were cut back, 6 bases at V and 4 bases at J, with 13 bases in the middle. CDR1 KGHSH and CDR2 LQKENI come from the germline V gene. The CDR3 has 13 residues. The CDR3 is CASSDYRDYEQYF. The CDR3 DNA reads as TGTGCCAGCTCCGATTACAGGGATTACGAGCAGTACTTC.

This sequence joins TRBV6-5 and TRBJ1-2; unclear D gene. The CDR3 runs to 15 residues. Between the trimmed V and J ends, which lost 0 bases and 0 bases, there was a span of 8 bases. Per the germline V gene, CDR1 is MNHEY and CDR2 is SVGAGI. The CDR3 coding sequence is TGTGCCAGCAGTTACTCGAAAGGATCTAACTATGGCTACACCTTC. This codes for CASSYSKGSNYGYTF.

The gene calls are TRBV6-5 and TRBJ2-1; D is uncertain. CDR3 length: 14 amino acids. V shed 6 bases and J shed 0 bases, with 9 bases lying between them. Per germline, CDR1 MNHEY and CDR2 SVGAGI. The CDR3: CASSAQSSYNEQFF. CDR3 coding DNA: TGTGCCAGCAGCGCACAAAGCTCCTACAATGAGCAGTTCTTC.

The chain joins TRBV6-5 to TRBJ1-1, with D perhaps matching TRBD1 (6 bases). The germline V gene has CDR1 MNHEY and CDR2 SVGAGI. The CDR3 loop spans 14 amino acids. The ends were cut back, 3 bases at V and 1 base at J, with 9 bases in the middle. CDR3 DNA: TGTGCCAGCAGTTATGGGGGGCCGAACACTGAAGCTTTCTTT. This gives the protein CASSYGGPNTEAFF.

This clonotype has at least ten counts. The CDR3 region is CASSFGRGGYEQYF. Here the CDR3 DNA reads TGTGCCAGCAGTTTCGGCAGGGGAGGCTACGAGCAGTACTTC. The rearrangement links TRBV12-3 or TRBV12-4 to TRBJ2-7, with D perhaps assigned TRBD1 or TRBD2 (6 bases each). V was clipped by 3 bases and J by 3 bases, with 12 bases between them. This CDR3 has 14 residues.

Here the CDR3 DNA reads TGTGCCAGCAGTTTACCGAGGGGCGCGAACCGGGCGCAGTTCTTC. Translating gives CASSLPRGANRAQFF. The chain uses TRBV12-3 or TRBV12-4 and TRBJ2-1; D could derive from TRBD1 or TRBD2 (5 bases each). The CDR3 has 15 residues. V was cut by 2 bases and J by 12 bases, with 20 bases left in between.

At least ten counts were recorded for this clonotype. This sequence joins TRBV7-2 and TRBJ1-5, with 9 bases aligning to TRBD1. After removal of 5 bases from V and 5 bases from J, the junction contained 7 bases not matched to a gene. Germline-derived CDR1 and CDR2 are SGHTA and FQGNSA. This CDR3 is built from 15 residues. CDR3 in amino acids: CASSHPQGAHQPQHF. The CDR3 DNA is TGTGCCAGCAGCCACCCACAGGGGGCTCATCAGCCCCAGCATTTT.

This clonotype came up a few times. An end of the junction does not agree with germline; a read error may underlie this. This chain connects TRBV12-3 or TRBV12-4 to TRBJ1-5, with a tentative D call TRBD1 (6 bases). This CDR3 comprises 15 residues. The CDR3 protein is CASRLGAPSNQPQHF. CDR3 DNA sequence: TGTGCCAGCCGTTTGGGGGCGCCCAGCAATCAGCCCCAGCATTTT.

The sample holds a few counts of this clonotype. The J gene is TRBJ2-7, the V gene TRBV5-5; 8 bases match TRBD2. J lost 3 bases, V lost 4 bases, and 6 bases had no gene match. This CDR3 contains 14 residues. Germline V CDR1 and CDR2: SGHKS, YYEKEE (reference sequence). CDR3 in DNA: TGTGCCAGCAGCCGTGGACTAGCCTTCTACGAGCAGTACTTC. Encoded protein: CASSRGLAFYEQYF.

The rearrangement uses TRBV4-3 and TRBJ2-1, with TRBD2 matching 11 bases. The CDR3 runs to 17 residues. V lost 0 bases to trimming and J lost 3 bases; unmatched junction nucleotides: 4. The germline V gene encodes CDR1 LGHNA and CDR2 YSLEER. This chain's CDR3 is CASSQESLAGGYNEQFF. The CDR3, as DNA: TGCGCCAGCAGCCAAGAGTCGCTAGCGGGGGGCTACAATGAGCAGTTCTTC.

The sample holds many counts of this clonotype. The chain couples TRBV20-1 to TRBJ2-7, with D unclear. Germline V gene data show CDR1 as DFQATT and CDR2 as SNEGSKA (reference sequence). This CDR3 contains 13 residues. Deletions cut 0 bases from V and 2 bases from J, with 8 bases between. In nucleotides, the CDR3 is TGCAGTGCTAGAGATCGGGCAACCTACGAGCAGTACTTC. It codes for CSARDRATYEQYF.

This clonotype was detected only a few times. The V and J genes are TRBV5-6 and TRBJ1-5; no clear D. CDR1 and CDR2 (germline): SGHDT, YYEEEE. V lost 0 bases and J 7 bases, leaving 8 bases between the germline ends. CDR3 length equals 13 residues. The CDR3 DNA sequence: TGTGCCAGCAGCTTGGGGGTCATACAGCCCCAGCATTTT. Translated, it gives CASSLGVIQPQHF.